This T cell receptor (beta chain) was recorded in a study of blood T cells in healthy people across ages. The CDR3 runs 15 residues. Per the germline V gene, CDR1 is SGDLS and CDR2 is YYNGEE. V dropped 0 bases and J dropped 9 bases, with 16 bases sitting between them. General study points: The recorded TCR beta diversity per million T cells decreased in a roughly linear manner with age. What prevented conclusive comparison of naive and antigen-experienced cells was that PBMCs were unsorted.

With regard to this clonotype: Its antigen is still unknown.

Combining a sample-barcoded 5' primer with a J-beta primer mix, a second PCR ran for roughly 6 to 12 cycles. TCRdb independently ran MiXCR on the 5' RACE reads; one entry per CDR3 protein. Here the sample spans 950,000 to 1,200,000 distinct CDR3 sequences, 35% to 40% being singletons. The chain links TRBV9 to TRBJ2-1; D is perhaps TRBD2 (5 bases). The receptor was isolated from a man between 18 and 35 years old in good health. Material: blood. The CDR3 DNA reads as TGTGCCAGCAGCGTAGGGGTGGGTTCGGGGAGTGAGCAGTTCTTC. Translated: CASSVGVGSGSEQFF.